Listed below are T cell receptor beta chains from one sample, sequenced in a study of cytomegalovirus exposure and HLA in healthy donors. Some clones are missing from TCRdb's copy, which holds only in-frame ones; the method was immunoSEQ multiplex PCR. This listing includes some 150,000 clones. Sample: PBMCs. The receptors shown here come from a young woman in good health and CMV-seropositive. The CDR3 runs from the conserved cysteine through the conserved F or W. Fields, in order: CDR3 protein, CDR3 DNA, V gene, D gene, J gene. A D gene is named only where the DNA matches it firmly.

CASSIWGAVTEAFF	TGTGCCAGTAGTATTTGGGGAGCCGTCACTGAAGCTTTCTTT	TRBV19	NA	TRBJ1-1
CASAGYGYTF	TGTGCCAGCGCCGGGTATGGCTACACCTTC	TRBV6-1	NA	TRBJ1-2
CASRASRGGYTF	TGTGCCAGCAGGGCCTCTAGGGGTGGCTACACCTTC	TRBV14	NA	TRBJ1-2
CASSQGASYEQYF	TGCGCCAGCAGCCAAGGGGCGTCCTACGAGCAGTACTTC	TRBV4-1	NA	TRBJ2-7
CASSERGARTNEQYF	TGTGCCAGCAGTGAAAGGGGCGCGAGGACAAACGAGCAGTACTTC	TRBV6-1	NA	TRBJ2-7
CASSPYTGELFF	TGTGCCAGCAGCCCCTACACCGGGGAGCTGTTTTTT	TRBV7-2	NA	TRBJ2-2
CASKDAGDGYTF	TGTGCCAGCAAGGATGCCGGGGATGGCTACACCTTC	TRBV4-2	NA	TRBJ1-2
CASSQWTSGGAPSTDTQYF	TGCGCCAGCAGCCAGTGGACTAGCGGGGGGGCCCCTAGCACAGATACGCAGTATTTT	TRBV4-3	TRBD2	TRBJ2-3
CASSPATEKPFF	TGTGCCAGCAGCCCAGCGACAGAGAAACCTTTCTTT	TRBV11-3	NA	TRBJ1-1
CASSSRGPDTQYF	TGTGCCAGCAGCTCCCGCGGCCCAGATACGCAGTATTTT	TRBV7-9	NA	TRBJ2-3
CASSMDRGRGEKLFF	TGTGCCAGCAGCATGGATCGGGGAAGAGGAGAAAAACTGTTTTTT	TRBV5-6	NA	TRBJ1-4
CASSPRVADYGYTF	TGTGCCAGCAGCCCCCGGGTTGCCGACTATGGCTACACCTTC	TRBV2	NA	TRBJ1-2
CASSLAGTDQETQYF	TGCGCCAGCAGCTTGGCTGGAACAGATCAAGAGACCCAGTACTTC	TRBV5-1	NA	TRBJ2-5
CASSYSSYQPQHF	TGTGCCAGCAGTTACTCGAGTTATCAGCCCCAGCATTTT	TRBV6-5	NA	TRBJ1-5
CASSEAGIAGTSTDTQYF	TGTGCCAGCAGTGAAGCGGGTATAGCGGGAACTAGCACAGATACGCAGTATTTT	TRBV6-1	TRBD2	TRBJ2-3
CASSPTAHEQFF	TGTGCCAGCAGCCCGACAGCCCATGAGCAGTTCTTC	TRBV5-4	NA	TRBJ2-1
CATSRYTGFQETQYF	TGTGCCACCAGCAGGTACACAGGGTTTCAAGAGACCCAGTACTTC	TRBV15	NA	TRBJ2-5
CAISPNYSNQPQHF	TGTGCCATCAGCCCCAACTATAGCAATCAGCCCCAGCATTTT	TRBV10-3	NA	TRBJ1-5
CASSEGTSAYEQYF	TGTGCCAGCAGTGAAGGGACTAGCGCCTACGAGCAGTACTTC	TRBV2	TRBD2	TRBJ2-7
CASSLEEIAYTGELFF	TGTGCCAGCAGCTTAGAAGAAATAGCTTACACCGGGGAGCTGTTTTTT	TRBV7-2	NA	TRBJ2-2
CASSPPASGVRYEQYF	TGTGCCAGCTCACCACCGGCTAGCGGGGTTCGCTACGAGCAGTACTTC	TRBV18	TRBD2	TRBJ2-7
CASSLVSGFGGEQYF	TGTGCCAGCAGCTTAGTTTCGGGATTTGGAGGCGAGCAGTACTTC	TRBV7-2	NA	TRBJ2-7
CASSEDRGRPSSYEQYF	TGTGCCAGCAGTGAAGACAGGGGGCGCCCATCCTCCTACGAGCAGTACTTC	TRBV2	TRBD1	TRBJ2-7
CASSLTTGDPTDTQYF	TGCGCCAGCAGCTTAACGACAGGGGACCCCACAGATACGCAGTATTTT	TRBV5-1	TRBD1	TRBJ2-3
CASSFGADRSKPPTDTQYF	TGTGCCAGCAGCTTTGGGGCGGACCGATCTAAACCCCCCACAGATACGCAGTATTTT	TRBV7-9	NA	TRBJ2-3
CASSLKTGSNYGYTF	TGTGCCAGCAGTTTAAAAACAGGGAGTAACTATGGCTACACCTTC	TRBV27	NA	TRBJ1-2
CASSYSGRAGETQYF	TGCGCCAGCAGCTATAGCGGGAGGGCCGGAGAGACCCAGTACTTC	TRBV5-1	TRBD2	TRBJ2-5
CASSQTGIIYF	TGTGCCAGCAGTCAAACAGGGATAATATATTTT	TRBV2	NA	TRBJ1-3
CASTSTATDTQYF	TGTGCCAGTACCTCGACAGCCACAGATACGCAGTATTTT	TRBV19	NA	TRBJ2-3
CASSELSDYGYTF	TGCGCCAGCAGTGAGTTATCGGACTATGGCTACACCTTC	TRBV10-1	NA	TRBJ1-2
CASSQYRGSNQPQHF	TGTGCCAGCAGTCAATACAGGGGGAGCAATCAGCCCCAGCATTTT	TRBV27	TRBD1	TRBJ1-5
CAISRDSNQPQHF	TGTGCCATCTCTAGAGATAGCAATCAGCCCCAGCATTTT	TRBV10-3	NA	TRBJ1-5
CASSGQGAYNEQFF	TGCGCCAGCAGTGGACAGGGGGCCTACAATGAGCAGTTCTTC	TRBV10-2	TRBD1	TRBJ2-1
CASSRSPAVVVSDEQFF	TGCGCCAGCAGCCGTAGCCCGGCGGTTGTGGTCTCCGATGAGCAGTTCTTC	TRBV4-1	NA	TRBJ2-1
CASSLSRDRPTEAFF	TGTGCCAGCAGCTTATCCCGGGACAGACCTACTGAAGCTTTCTTT	TRBV11-2	TRBD1	TRBJ1-1
CASSLGGLAGGITYEQYF	TGCGCCAGCAGCTTGGGGGGACTAGCGGGAGGGATTACCTACGAGCAGTACTTC	TRBV5-1	TRBD2	TRBJ2-7
CASSSRTSGSADTQYF	TGTGCCAGCAGCTCGCGGACTAGCGGGAGTGCAGATACGCAGTATTTT	TRBV9	TRBD2	TRBJ2-3
CASGDRVGYEQYF	TGTGCCAGCGGAGACAGGGTGGGGTACGAGCAGTACTTC	TRBV7-9	TRBD1	TRBJ2-7
CASSEKVAGGYEQYF	TGTGCCAGCAGTGAAAAGGTAGCGGGGGGTTACGAGCAGTACTTC	TRBV6-1	TRBD2	TRBJ2-7
CASSDRSEPSGRETQYF	TGTGCCAGCAGTGACCGGAGCGAACCTAGCGGGAGGGAGACCCAGTACTTC	TRBV6-4	TRBD2	TRBJ2-5
CASLKDSSSYEQYF	TGCGCCAGTCTTAAGGACTCGAGCTCCTACGAGCAGTACTTC	TRBV5-1	NA	TRBJ2-7
CASSDPSGGNDEQYF	TGTGCCAGCAGCGACCCGTCGGGCGGGAACGACGAGCAGTACTTC	TRBV6-1	NA	TRBJ2-7
CASSLTREEEFF	TGTGCCAGCAGCTTAACGCGGGAGGAGGAGTTCTTC	TRBV11-2	TRBD2	TRBJ2-1
CASSPLPLSTEAYEQYF	TGTGCCAGCTCACCACTTCCCCTTTCGACTGAGGCCTACGAGCAGTACTTC	TRBV18	NA	TRBJ2-7
CASSLLAGAVTGELFF	TGTGCCAGCAGCCTTTTAGCGGGAGCAGTCACCGGGGAGCTGTTTTTT	TRBV14	TRBD2	TRBJ2-2
CASSTVTGELFF	TGTGCCAGCAGCACAGTAACCGGGGAGCTGTTTTTT	TRBV5-4	NA	TRBJ2-2
CASSPRQETQYF	TGTGCCAGCAGCCCGCGTCAAGAGACCCAGTACTTC	TRBV7-6	NA	TRBJ2-5
CAISYSGSYNEQFF	TGTGCCATCAGTTATAGCGGGAGCTACAATGAGCAGTTCTTC	TRBV10-3	TRBD2	TRBJ2-1
CASSPLAEETQYF	TGTGCCAGCAGTCCACTAGCAGAAGAGACCCAGTACTTC	TRBV6-6	NA	TRBJ2-5
CASSPARGIWYF	TGTGCCAGCAGCCCCGCTAGGGGGATTTGGTACTTC	TRBV14	NA	TRBJ2-7
CASSFGDRVGNQPQHF	TGCGCCAGCAGCTTTGGGGACAGGGTCGGCAATCAGCCCCAGCATTTT	TRBV5-1	TRBD1	TRBJ1-5
CASSLNRGGTEAFF	TGTGCCAGCAGCTTGAACAGGGGGGGAACTGAAGCTTTCTTT	TRBV5-4	TRBD1	TRBJ1-1
CASSVEGASSPLHF	TGTGCCAGCAGCGTAGAGGGAGCAAGCTCACCCCTCCACTTT	TRBV9	NA	TRBJ1-6
CASSLTTTGTGEKLFF	TGCGCCAGCAGCCTCACAACAACCGGGACAGGTGAAAAACTGTTTTTT	TRBV5-1	TRBD1	TRBJ1-4
CASSLRAGILDTQYF	TGTGCCAGTAGCCTCCGAGCAGGGATTCTGGATACGCAGTATTTT	TRBV19	NA	TRBJ2-3